This TCR beta chain was recorded in a study of blood T cell repertoires in COVID-19. Background on the study: COVID-19 samples collected from the United States, Italy and Spain covered acute and convalescent phases. PBMCs, B-cell-depleted T cells, or T cells were the source of the cDNA or gDNA that made up the material.

Germline-derived CDR1 and CDR2 are SQVTM and ANQGSEA. The CDR3 is 13 residues long. The V and J ends lost 7 bases and 1 base respectively, with 11 bases between them. The authors' processing: Researchers report that nucleated cell counts were estimated from reference gene primer amplification. Only in-frame clones appear in the TCRdb table, and some are missing; sequencing was by immunoSEQ multiplex PCR. That table is the source of V, J and clone size, and D and trimming were worked out from the DNA. The sample contains some 320,000 clones, 85% of which appear only once. The sample taken for sequencing was peripheral blood. This TCR derives from a human donor in a cohort sampled during active COVID-19. The chain recombines TRBV29-1 with TRBJ2-1, with no clear D. The DNA of the CDR3 is TGCAGCGGTGCCCGAGAATCCTACAATGAGCAGTTCTTC. This translates into CSGARESYNEQFF.